Below are 8 T cell receptor beta chains sequenced from a single sample in a study of blood T cell repertoires in COVID-19. The repertoire was sequenced with immunoSEQ multiplex PCR; TCRdb's copy has only in-frame clones and lacks some. Seen here are over 85,000 clones, 75% to 90% observed once, and the top ten hold roughly 15%. The sequencing sample was made of peripheral blood. These receptors originate from a male donor with acute or convalescent COVID-19.

This chain links TRBV7-9 with TRBJ2-3, with a possible D match to TRBD1 (6 bases). Trimming cost V 3 bases and J 0 bases, with 13 bases left between them. The CDR3 has 16 amino acids. Germline loops: CDR1 SEHNR, CDR2 FQNEAQ (reference sequence). CDR3 residues: CASSFYRDPSTDTQYF. DNA for the CDR3: TGTGCCAGCAGCTTCTACAGGGACCCTAGCACAGATACGCAGTATTTT.

The chain joins TRBV6-2 or TRBV6-3 to TRBJ2-7; maybe TRBD2 (7 bases). The CDR3 is 14 amino acids. Germline-derived CDR1 and CDR2 are MNHEY and SVGEGT. The germline V and J ends were trimmed by 2 bases and 3 bases, with 11 bases remaining between them. The chain's CDR3 is CASSYGGGRYEQYF. In DNA, the CDR3 is TGTGCCAGCAGTTACGGCGGGGGCCGCTACGAGCAGTACTTC.

This clone appeared once. The J gene is TRBJ1-1, the V gene TRBV5-1; tentatively, D is TRBD1 (5 bases). Germline V gene lookup returns CDR1 SGHRS and CDR2 YFSETQ. CDR3 length: 16 residues. Trimming left V 4 bases short and J 3 bases short, with 19 bases between. CDR3 in DNA: TGCGCCAGCAGCAGACAGACAGCCGCCCCCTACACTGAAGCTTTCTTT. As protein: CASSRQTAAPYTEAFF. The entire variable domain, with the rest obtained from reference TRBV5-1 and TRBJ1-1, is as follows: KAGVTQTPRYLIKTRGQQVTLSCSPISGHRSVSWYQQTPGQGLQFLFEYFSETQRNKGNFPGRFSGRQFSNSRSEMNVSTLELGDSALYLCASSRQTAAPYTEAFFGQGTRLTVV.

The chain has TRBV2 and TRBJ2-5; 10 nucleotides align to TRBD1. Germline CDR1 SNHLY, CDR2 FYNNEI. After removal of 8 bases from V and 2 bases from J, the junction contained 8 bases not matched to a gene. The CDR3 runs 15 residues. The CDR3 region is CASGRQGAEQETQYF. CDR3 in DNA: TGTGCCAGCGGGAGACAGGGGGCCGAACAAGAGACCCAGTACTTC.

This chain connects TRBV5-6 to TRBJ2-1; 8 nucleotides line up with TRBD1. CDR3 length: 16 residues. Trimming removed 4 bases from V and 4 bases from J; junction bases left unmatched: 10. Germline values: CDR1 SGHDT, CDR2 YYEEEE. The CDR3 DNA is TGTGCCAGCAGCCCACCAGGGGGCGGGACTTACAATGAGCAGTTCTTC. Translated: CASSPPGGGTYNEQFF.

This chain links TRBV6-1 with TRBJ1-1, with a weak D call TRBD1 (5 bases). CDR3 length: 13 amino acids. The V gene's germline CDR1 is MNHNS and CDR2 SASEGT. V gave up 8 bases and J gave up 1 base, with 11 bases separating them. The DNA for the CDR3 is TGTGCCAGCGGGGGGGGATGGAACACTGAAGCTTTCTTT. Its translation: CASGGGWNTEAFF.

This chain connects TRBV25-1 to TRBJ1-5; a weak D match, TRBD1 (5 bases). The CDR3 is 15 residues long. The germline V gene has CDR1 MGHDK and CDR2 SYGVNS. Trimming left V 1 base short and J 0 bases short, with 7 bases between. Here the CDR3 reads CASSELGGSNQPQHF. CDR3 DNA sequence: TGTGCCAGCAGTGAATTGGGGGGTAGCAATCAGCCCCAGCATTTT. Drawing the rest from reference TRBV25-1 and TRBJ1-5, the complete variable domain is EADIYQTPRYLVIGTGKKITLECSQTMGHDKMYWYQQDPGMELHLIHYSYGVNSTEKGDLSSESTVSRIRTEHFPLTLESARPSHTSQYLCASSELGGSNQPQHFGDGTRLSIL.

The chain recombines TRBV6-5 with TRBJ1-5, with 9 bases fitting TRBD1. The J segment lost 5 bases and the V segment lost 3 bases, leaving 8 bases of the junction unmatched. This CDR3 has 16 residues. Germline V CDR1 and CDR2: MNHEY, SVGAGI. CDR3 protein: CASSYSPTGGDQPQHF. In DNA, the CDR3 is TGTGCCAGCAGTTATTCACCGACAGGGGGTGATCAGCCCCAGCATTTT.